These T cell receptor beta chains were read from a single sample in a study of cytomegalovirus exposure and HLA in healthy donors. Sequencing used immunoSEQ multiplex PCR; TCRdb keeps in-frame clones, though not all of them. The table lists around 150,000 clones, approximately 89% of them singletons. The sequencing sample was made of PBMCs. Receptors originate from a man between 18 and 29 years old in good health and CMV-seropositive. CDR3s include the opening cysteine and the closing phenylalanine or tryptophan. Fields, in order: J gene, V gene, CDR3 length, CDR3 protein.

TRBJ2-3	TRBV5-1	15	CASSLGRASTDTQYF
TRBJ2-2	TRBV6-6	16	CASRTSGSTNTGELFF
TRBJ1-5	TRBV6-5	15	CASSYAQGSNQPQHF
TRBJ2-1	TRBV28	14	CASGLSEHYNEQFF
TRBJ2-7	TRBV11-3	14	CASSPFEGPHEQYF
TRBJ2-7	TRBV5-1	13	CASSLQGAYEQYF
TRBJ1-2	TRBV29-1	12	CSVGQSTYGYTF
TRBJ2-2	TRBV11-2	15	CASSFRQGGTGELFF
TRBJ2-1	TRBV7-9	12	CASSHEYNEQFF
TRBJ1-1	TRBV19	17	CASSIFFDRVVGTEAFF
TRBJ2-2	TRBV5-1	15	CASSSSTAGTGELFF
TRBJ2-5	TRBV18	13	CASSPGAKETQYF
TRBJ2-4	TRBV7-2	14	CASSSGLAKNIQYF
TRBJ2-1	TRBV27	14	CASSLSFADNEQFF
TRBJ1-5	TRBV19	16	CASSVRQGAGNQPQHF
TRBJ2-3	TRBV9	14	CASSVDSRTDTQYF
TRBJ2-4	TRBV2	16	CASSGTSGRGLDIQYF
TRBJ2-7	TRBV23-1	17	CASSQAPGTSCSYEQYF
TRBJ1-1	TRBV27	15	CASSPLQGLVTEAFF
TRBJ1-1	TRBV19	16	CASSKGTGVRDTEAFF
TRBJ1-1	TRBV30	13	CALTGHSNTEAFF
TRBJ1-1	TRBV25-1	14	CASSDLQGGTEAFF
TRBJ2-7	TRBV6-1	13	CASSVYRGYEQYF
TRBJ2-4	TRBV19	14	CASSITGIGNIQYF
TRBJ2-3	TRBV5-4	13	CASSSYLTDTQYF
TRBJ2-1	TRBV9	16	CASSVAVGVSYNEQFF
TRBJ2-3	TRBV5-4	16	CASMKGTSGGTDTQYF
TRBJ1-3	TRBV7-9	15	CASSPTGGPGNTIYF
TRBJ1-2	TRBV19	16	CASSIAGQGLNYGYTF
TRBJ2-5	TRBV6-1	16	CASSDTHRGYQETQYF
TRBJ2-7	TRBV7-8	15	CASRRGTGTAYEQYF
TRBJ2-3	TRBV29-1	14	CSVERAGGPDTQYF
TRBJ2-2	TRBV7-9	15	CASSQTSGGTGELFF
TRBJ2-2	TRBV7-9	16	CASSQRTGGNTGELFF
TRBJ2-7	TRBV18	13	CASSPASGGEQYF
TRBJ1-1	TRBV5-1	13	CASSLEARSGAFF
TRBJ2-2	TRBV5-1	16	CASSLLQGANTGELFF
TRBJ1-2	TRBV6-5	15	CASSYRGTGADGYTF
TRBJ1-1	TRBV7-9	13	CASRQAGSTEAFF
TRBJ2-1	TRBV7-2	15	CASSRTSGQYNEQFF
TRBJ2-1	TRBV5-8	14	CASNRQGSYNEQFF
TRBJ2-7	TRBV19	15	CASSFSSGPSYEQYF